Following are 16 T cell receptor beta chains from one sample sequenced in a study of human T cells and chemical hapten exposure. TCRdb re-analysed the RACE reads in MiXCR, keeping a single row per CDR3 protein. The sample shows 300,000 to 450,000 distinct CDR3 sequences, approximately 5% of them seen only once. As to time point: pre-sensitization, week 0. The treatment here: therapeutic diphenylcyclopropenone sensitization with weekly scalp DPC. This material consisted of whole blood, taken in connection with sensitization to the hapten diphenylcyclopropenone (DPC). These receptors originate from a woman younger than 35 with alopecia areata. Some clones in this sample may be carry-over from other donors' samples.

This clonotype was seen many times. The chain employs TRBV5-6 and TRBJ2-7; 7 nucleotides agree with TRBD1. V lost 0 bases and J lost 2; bases outside the gene matches: 5. There are 15 residues in the CDR3. CDR1 and CDR2 from the germline V gene are SGHDT and YYEEEE. The CDR3 region is CASSLGQGNPYEQYF. For the CDR3, the DNA is TGTGCCAGCAGCTTGGGACAGGGCAACCCCTACGAGCAGTACTTC.

The chain is built from TRBV12-3 or TRBV12-4 and TRBJ2-3; D call uncertain. The CDR3 loop spans 12 amino acids. The ends were cut back, 6 bases at V and 4 bases at J, with 8 bases in the middle. The CDR3: CASRLSADTQYF. The DNA of the CDR3 is TGTGCCAGCAGGCTTAGTGCAGATACGCAGTATTTT.

This clonotype was observed a few times. The genes are TRBV7-2 and TRBJ1-3; 9 bases fit TRBD1. There are 16 residues in the CDR3. In germline, CDR1 is SGHTA, CDR2 FQGNSA. V gave up 1 base and J gave up 8 bases; unmatched junction bases: 9. The CDR3 nucleotides are TGTGCCAGCAGCTTAGATACAGGGGGCGTAATAGACACCATATATTTT. This gives the protein CASSLDTGGVIDTIYF.

This clonotype was seen a few times. This chain joins TRBV7-2 and TRBJ1-4, with D unclear. Germline CDR1 SGHTA, CDR2 FQGNSA. Deletions cut 1 base from V and 3 bases from J, with 12 bases between. This CDR3 comprises 16 residues. The CDR3 loop reads CASSLEGRRPNEKLFF. The CDR3 nucleotides are TGTGCCAGCAGCTTAGAAGGACGGCGACCTAATGAAAAACTGTTTTTT.

This clonotype occurred a few times. This chain uses TRBV13 with TRBJ1-4; TRBD1 is a possible D gene (6 bases). The CDR3 has 14 amino acids. Germline V gene sequence: CDR1 PRHDT, CDR2 FYEKMQ (reference sequence). V was clipped by 6 bases and J by 9 bases, with 17 bases between them. The CDR3 region has the DNA TGTGCCAGCAGGATTGGGGGGGGCAAAAAAAAACTGTTTTTT. Protein: CASRIGGGKKKLFF.

This clonotype was observed a few times. The V and J genes are TRBV28 and TRBJ1-4; TRBD1 might be the D (6 bases). The CDR3 runs to 14 residues. Germline V gives CDR1 MDHEN, CDR2 SYDVKM. V lost 7 bases, J lost 4 bases, and 13 bases lay in between. The CDR3 nucleotides read TGTGCCAGCACTCTAGGACAGCTTAATGAAAAACTGTTTTTT. Translating it yields CASTLGQLNEKLFF.

This clonotype was observed at least ten times. The V gene is TRBV2, the J gene TRBJ2-1; D is unclear. The germline V gene has CDR1 SNHLY and CDR2 FYNNEI. The V end lost 9 bases, the J end lost 6 bases, and 12 bases lay between the germline ends. CDR3 length equals 12 residues. The CDR3 DNA follows: TGTGCCAGTGGCTGGACGGTCAATGAGCAGTTCTTC. Amino acids: CASGWTVNEQFF.

The J gene is TRBJ1-1, the V gene TRBV7-6; 8 nucleotides line up with TRBD1. This CDR3 is built from 16 residues. After removal of 3 bases from V and 1 base from J, the junction contained 7 bases not matched to a gene. From germline, CDR1 is SGHVS and CDR2 FNYEAQ. CDR3 amino acids: CASSFLQGAGNTEAFF. DNA for the CDR3: TGTGCCAGCAGCTTTTTGCAGGGGGCGGGGAACACTGAAGCTTTCTTT.

V gene TRBV7-8 combines with J gene TRBJ2-1; no clear D. Germline CDR1 and CDR2: SGHVS and FQNEAQ. The CDR3 sequence is 12 residues long. V lost 5 bases, J lost 8 bases, and 10 bases lay in between. DNA for the CDR3: TGTGCCAGCAGCCCCCCATCACATGAGCAGTTCTTC. As protein: CASSPPSHEQFF.

The chain combines TRBV20-1 with TRBJ2-1, with D unresolved. CDR3 size: 13 residues. Germline CDR1 DFQATT, CDR2 SNEGSKA (reference sequence). Trimming cost V 6 bases and J 6 bases, with 15 bases left between them. DNA of the CDR3: TGCAGTGCGTTTAACAGCTTAGTCAATGAGCAGTTCTTC. Translated: CSAFNSLVNEQFF.

In its sample, this clonotype was seen many times. V usage is TRBV7-2 and J usage is TRBJ1-1; unclear D gene. The CDR3 contains 14 residues. The V gene lost 1 base and the J gene lost 2 bases, with 8 bases spanning the gap. Germline V lookup: CDR1 SGHTA, CDR2 FQGNSA. In DNA, the CDR3 is TGTGCCAGCAGCTTAGGGCAGTCAAACACTGAAGCTTTCTTT. This sequence encodes CASSLGQSNTEAFF.

The rearrangement uses TRBV12-3 or TRBV12-4 and TRBJ2-7; a possible D gene is TRBD1 (6 bases). The CDR3 covers 13 residues. Trimming took 8 bases from V and 2 from J, leaving 13 bases between them. CDR3 loop: CASGQSSPYEQYF. DNA for the CDR3: TGTGCCAGCGGACAGTCTAGTCCCTACGAGCAGTACTTC.

This clonotype was detected ten times or more. The chain employs TRBV20-1 and TRBJ2-7; 8 nucleotides align to TRBD2. The germline V gene has CDR1 DFQATT and CDR2 SNEGSKA (reference sequence). J was trimmed by 4 bases and V by 1 base; bases with no gene match: 3. The CDR3 covers 13 residues. The CDR3 loop is CSARARGGYEQYF. DNA of the CDR3: TGCAGTGCTAGAGCCCGGGGGGGTTACGAGCAGTACTTC.

In its sample, this clonotype was seen many times. The V call is TRBV7-9, the J call TRBJ1-2; D unclear. Trimming cost V 2 bases and J 3 bases, with 4 bases left between them. Germline V gives CDR1 SEHNR, CDR2 FQNEAQ (reference sequence). This CDR3 has 12 amino acids. The CDR3 DNA is TGTGCCAGCAGCTTAATGGACTATGGCTACACCTTC. This codes for CASSLMDYGYTF.

A remark on this clonotype: Sequence at one end of the junction differs from germline and may be a read error. The CDR3 DNA is TGCAGTGCCAGAGACAGTGAATCGCACGAGCAGTACTTC. It is translated as CSARDSESHEQYF. The chain combines TRBV20-1 with TRBJ2-7; D perhaps matches TRBD1 (5 bases). CDR1 DFQATT and CDR2 SNEGSKA come from the germline V gene (reference sequence). This CDR3 is 13 amino acids long.

This clonotype has just a few counts. This chain uses TRBV24-1 with TRBJ1-1; D may be TRBD1 (6 bases). Germline loops: CDR1 KGHDR, CDR2 SFDVKD. V lost 4 bases and J lost 2, with 13 bases in between. The CDR3 covers 15 residues. The CDR3 is CATSDQKTGNTEAFF. For the CDR3, the DNA is TGTGCCACCAGTGACCAAAAGACAGGCAACACTGAAGCTTTCTTT.